Following are 13 T cell receptor beta chains from one sample sequenced in a study of T cells expressing NK-cell markers. TCRdb reworked the 5' RACE reads into one entry per CDR3 protein, no DNA. This repertoire includes 150,000 or so distinct CDR3 sequences. The material sequenced was blood T cells: a sorted CD56 or NKG2C T cell subset, CD4+ or CD8+ T cells, or bulk PBMC T cells (not recorded which). These receptors originate from a woman between 18 and 70 years old in good health.

The V and J genes are TRBV5-5 and TRBJ1-5; the D call of TRBD1 rests on TCRdb alone, since no DNA is present to check it. Germline assignment: CDR1 SGHKS and CDR2 YYEKEE (reference sequence). This CDR3 spans 17 amino acids. The chain's CDR3 is CASSRTGGDHSNQPQHF.

The chain employs TRBV7-2 and TRBJ1-6; TCRdb's D call, TRBD1, is unchecked because there is no DNA. CDR3 length: 14 amino acids. Per germline, CDR1 SGHTA and CDR2 FQGNSA. Here the CDR3 reads CASSSRGRNSPLHF.

The V and J genes are TRBV14 and TRBJ2-5; TCRdb outputs TRBD2, but without DNA this stays unchecked. The germline V gene encodes CDR1 SGHDN and CDR2 FVKESK. This CDR3 is built from 17 residues. CDR3 residues: CASSNVGSGPYQETQYF.

The rearrangement joins TRBV14 to TRBJ1-3; TCRdb designates TRBD1, a call that cannot be tested without DNA. Germline V gene sequence: CDR1 SGHDN, CDR2 FVKESK. This CDR3 is built from 13 residues. CDR3 in amino acids: CASSQDRGATIYF.

V gene TRBV28 combines with J gene TRBJ2-5; as DNA is missing, the TRBD2 call by TCRdb cannot be tested. The germline gives CDR1 MDHEN, CDR2 SYDVKM. The CDR3 runs 13 residues. CDR3 sequence: CASNDGSRETQYF.

The chain carries TRBV7-2 and TRBJ2-1; TCRdb reports TRBD2, a call that lacks DNA to check it against. CDR3 length: 13 residues. CDR1 is SGHTA, CDR2 FQGNSA, per germline. This CDR3 is CASSSGLAGSQFF.

The J gene is TRBJ2-1, the V gene TRBV12-3 or TRBV12-4; TCRdb reports TRBD1, a call that lacks DNA to check it against. The CDR3 sequence is 12 residues long. CDR3 loop: CASGVTFRGQFF.

The rearrangement links TRBV10-3 to TRBJ2-2; TCRdb names TRBD1, which stays unverified in the absence of DNA. CDR1 is ENHRY and CDR2 is SYGVKD in the germline V gene. The CDR3 consists of 15 residues. CDR3 sequence: CAISVGTGGTGELFF.

This chain uses TRBV11-1 with TRBJ2-5; without DNA, the TCRdb call of TRBD1 cannot be checked. CDR1 and CDR2 from the germline V gene are SGHAT and FQDESV (reference sequence). CDR3 length: 19 residues. This chain's CDR3 is CASSLAVDWEPGFQETQYF.

This chain connects TRBV19 to TRBJ2-5; lacking DNA, the TRBD1 call made by TCRdb goes unchecked. Germline assignment: CDR1 LNHDA and CDR2 SQIVND (reference sequence). The CDR3 is 14 residues long. The CDR3 loop is CASSSQDRQETQYF.

V usage is TRBV7-3 and J usage is TRBJ2-7; TCRdb proposes TRBD1, but this gene call is untestable without DNA. CDR1 is SGHTA and CDR2 is FQGTGA in the germline V gene. The CDR3 covers 20 residues. CDR3 region: CASRPGSGTGGYRSSYEQYF. Full variable domain (outside the CDR3, taken from reference TRBV7-3 and TRBJ2-7): GAGVSQTPSNKVTEKGKYVELRCDPISGHTALYWYRQSLGQGPEFLIYFQGTGAADDSGLPNDRFFAVRPEGSVSTLKIQRTERGDSAVYLCASRPGSGTGGYRSSYEQYFGPGTRLTVT.

V is TRBV28 and J is TRBJ1-3; the D gene TCRdb calls, TRBD1, cannot be checked with no DNA. CDR1 is MDHEN and CDR2 is SYDVKM in the germline V gene. The CDR3 totals 15 residues. The CDR3 is CASSRADRDSNTIYF. Full variable domain (outside the CDR3, taken from reference TRBV28 and TRBJ1-3): DVKVTQSSRYLVKRTGEKVFLECVQDMDHENMFWYRQDPGLGLRLIYFSYDVKMKEKGDIPEGYSVSREKKERFSLILESASTNQTSMYLCASSRADRDSNTIYFGEGSWLTVV.

The chain uses TRBV28 and TRBJ2-5; the D call of TRBD2 rests on TCRdb alone, since no DNA is present to check it. CDR1 MDHEN and CDR2 SYDVKM come from the germline V gene. The CDR3 contains 16 residues. The CDR3 is CASSLVGGGPRETQYF.